This is a list of T cell receptor beta chains from one sample in a study of blood T cell repertoires in COVID-19. The repertoire was sequenced with immunoSEQ multiplex PCR; TCRdb's copy has only in-frame clones and lacks some. Counted here are 120,000 or so clones, roughly four fifths occurring once; the ten biggest clones make up about 12%. The sequencing input was peripheral blood. Receptors originate from a human donor in a cohort sampled during active COVID-19. Each CDR3 is given with its conserved first and last residue. D genes are given only for firm matches. A clone size is listed for some rows: how often the clone was seen (once, few, many), or a class if it is expanded.

j_call: TRBJ2-3
clone_size: .
v_call: TRBV20-1
d_call: TRBD2
cdr3_aa: CSASTGGEADTQYF
cdr3_nt: TGCAGTGCTAGTACCGGGGGGGAGGCAGATACGCAGTATTTT

j_call: TRBJ1-3
clone_size: .
v_call: TRBV5-6
d_call: TRBD1
cdr3_aa: CASSWGTGSGNTIYF
cdr3_nt: TGTGCCAGCAGCTGGGGGACAGGGTCTGGAAACACCATATATTTT

j_call: TRBJ2-5
clone_size: .
v_call: TRBV3-1/TRBV3-2
d_call: .
cdr3_aa: CASSLEITQYF
cdr3_nt: TGTGCCAGCAGCCTGGAGATCACCCAGTACTTC

j_call: TRBJ2-3
clone_size: .
v_call: TRBV21-1
d_call: .
cdr3_aa: CASSRRLAARTDTQYF
cdr3_nt: TGTGCCAGCAGCAGGCGGCTAGCGGCCCGCACAGATACGCAGTATTTT

j_call: TRBJ1-5
clone_size: once
v_call: TRBV6-2/TRBV6-3
d_call: .
cdr3_aa: CASSRPRGFQPQHF
cdr3_nt: TGTGCCAGCAGTCGGCCCAGGGGCTTTCAGCCCCAGCATTTT

j_call: TRBJ1-5
clone_size: .
v_call: TRBV12-5
d_call: TRBD1
cdr3_aa: CASWGTTGRWVRQPQHF
cdr3_nt: TGTGCTAGTTGGGGGACGACAGGGCGTTGGGTGAGGCAGCCCCAGCATTTT

j_call: TRBJ1-1
clone_size: .
v_call: TRBV3-1/TRBV3-2
d_call: .
cdr3_aa: CASSQEGEAAAFF
cdr3_nt: TGTGCCAGCAGCCAGGAAGGTGAGGCGGCGGCTTTCTTT

j_call: TRBJ2-3
clone_size: once
v_call: TRBV7-9
d_call: TRBD1
cdr3_aa: CASSFYPQGESTDTQYF
cdr3_nt: TGTGCCAGCAGCTTCTACCCCCAGGGGGAGAGCACAGATACGCAGTATTTT

j_call: TRBJ2-2
clone_size: .
v_call: TRBV6-2/TRBV6-3
d_call: TRBD1
cdr3_aa: CASSYSTVSDRASTGELFF
cdr3_nt: TGTGCCAGCAGTTACTCGACCGTTTCCGACAGGGCGAGCACCGGGGAGCTGTTTTTT

j_call: TRBJ1-2
clone_size: .
v_call: TRBV10-2
d_call: .
cdr3_aa: CASSVSRDNGYTF
cdr3_nt: TGCGCCAGCAGTGTTTCCAGGGATAATGGCTACACCTTC

j_call: TRBJ2-2
clone_size: .
v_call: TRBV7-9
d_call: .
cdr3_aa: CASSSLQGVAGELFF
cdr3_nt: TGTGCCAGCAGCTCCCTACAGGGCGTTGCCGGGGAGCTGTTTTTT

j_call: TRBJ2-1
clone_size: once
v_call: TRBV29-1
d_call: TRBD1
cdr3_aa: CSVGQGKSFF
cdr3_nt: TGCAGCGTGGGACAGGGGAAGTCGTTCTTC

j_call: TRBJ2-5
clone_size: .
v_call: TRBV10-3
d_call: .
cdr3_aa: CASAGGSETQYF
cdr3_nt: TGTGCCAGCGCAGGAGGGAGTGAGACCCAGTACTTC

j_call: TRBJ1-3
clone_size: .
v_call: TRBV3-1/TRBV3-2
d_call: TRBD1
cdr3_aa: CASSRTGVRDTIYF
cdr3_nt: TGTGCCAGCAGCCGGACAGGGGTTCGGGACACCATATATTTT

j_call: TRBJ2-1
clone_size: few
v_call: TRBV19
d_call: TRBD2
cdr3_aa: CASSSGGARNEQFF
cdr3_nt: TGTGCCAGTAGCAGCGGGGGGGCGAGGAATGAGCAGTTCTTC

j_call: TRBJ2-3
clone_size: .
v_call: TRBV6-5
d_call: TRBD1
cdr3_aa: CASKTGPSTDTQYF
cdr3_nt: TGTGCCAGCAAGACAGGGCCGAGCACAGATACGCAGTATTTT

j_call: TRBJ2-1
clone_size: .
v_call: TRBV10-3
d_call: .
cdr3_aa: CAIRTAQVGNEQFF
cdr3_nt: TGTGCCATCAGGACAGCTCAAGTTGGCAATGAGCAGTTCTTC

j_call: TRBJ2-1
clone_size: .
v_call: TRBV2
d_call: .
cdr3_aa: CASSAEESSYNEQFF
cdr3_nt: TGTGCCAGCAGTGCGGAGGAGAGCTCCTACAATGAGCAGTTCTTC

j_call: TRBJ2-5
clone_size: .
v_call: TRBV18
d_call: TRBD2
cdr3_aa: CASSPGGGQETQYF
cdr3_nt: TGTGCCAGCTCACCGGGCGGGGGGCAAGAGACCCAGTACTTC

j_call: TRBJ1-2
clone_size: .
v_call: TRBV9
d_call: .
cdr3_aa: CASSVYTQGGANYGYTF
cdr3_nt: TGTGCCAGCAGCGTCTATACACAGGGCGGAGCTAACTATGGCTACACCTTC

j_call: TRBJ2-3
clone_size: once
v_call: TRBV9
d_call: TRBD2
cdr3_aa: CASSAAIRGGVDTQYF
cdr3_nt: TGTGCCAGCAGCGCCGCTATACGGGGGGGCGTAGATACGCAGTATTTT

j_call: TRBJ2-7
clone_size: .
v_call: TRBV27
d_call: TRBD2
cdr3_aa: CASSFGGGPIYEQYF
cdr3_nt: TGTGCCAGCAGTTTCGGCGGGGGGCCAATTTACGAGCAGTACTTC

j_call: TRBJ1-4
clone_size: .
v_call: TRBV7-8
d_call: TRBD1
cdr3_aa: CASSPRQGAGEKLFF
cdr3_nt: TGTGCCAGCAGCCCAAGACAGGGGGCCGGGGAAAAACTGTTTTTT

j_call: TRBJ1-4
clone_size: .
v_call: TRBV7-9
d_call: .
cdr3_aa: CASSLGNSATNEKLFF
cdr3_nt: TGTGCCAGCAGTTTGGGTAACAGTGCAACTAATGAAAAACTGTTTTTT

j_call: TRBJ1-2
clone_size: once
v_call: TRBV11-2
d_call: TRBD1
cdr3_aa: CASRKTGIYGYTF
cdr3_nt: TGTGCCAGCAGGAAGACAGGGATCTATGGCTACACCTTC

j_call: TRBJ1-4
clone_size: .
v_call: TRBV6-5
d_call: TRBD1
cdr3_aa: CASRPTGATNEKLFF
cdr3_nt: TGTGCCAGCAGACCCACAGGGGCCACTAATGAAAAACTGTTTTTT

j_call: TRBJ1-4
clone_size: .
v_call: TRBV18
d_call: .
cdr3_aa: CASSLTGEKLFF
cdr3_nt: TGTGCCAGCTCACTTACGGGAGAAAAACTGTTTTTT

j_call: TRBJ1-1
clone_size: .
v_call: TRBV5-8
d_call: TRBD1
cdr3_aa: CASRLLAGGTEAFF
cdr3_nt: TGTGCCAGCAGGTTGCTGGCAGGGGGCACTGAAGCTTTCTTT

j_call: TRBJ1-3
clone_size: once
v_call: TRBV5-1
d_call: TRBD1
cdr3_aa: CASSLGTVSGNTIYF
cdr3_nt: TGCGCCAGCAGCCTAGGGACAGTCTCTGGAAACACCATATATTTT

j_call: TRBJ2-7
clone_size: .
v_call: TRBV4-3
d_call: TRBD1
cdr3_aa: CASSLRDSGYEQYF
cdr3_nt: TGCGCCAGCAGCCTCCGGGACAGTGGGTACGAGCAGTACTTC

j_call: TRBJ1-4
clone_size: .
v_call: TRBV27
d_call: TRBD1
cdr3_aa: CASSLSILPTGGEKLFF
cdr3_nt: TGTGCCAGCAGTTTATCGATCCTCCCAACAGGGGGTGAAAAACTGTTTTTT

j_call: TRBJ2-7
clone_size: few
v_call: TRBV5-4
d_call: .
cdr3_aa: CASGHGDDYEQYF
cdr3_nt: TGTGCCAGCGGGCACGGGGATGATTACGAGCAGTACTTC

j_call: TRBJ1-2
clone_size: .
v_call: TRBV6-6
d_call: TRBD1
cdr3_aa: CASSYSGQGARYGYTF
cdr3_nt: TGTGCCAGCAGTTACTCAGGACAGGGGGCGCGATATGGCTACACCTTC

j_call: TRBJ1-1
clone_size: .
v_call: TRBV7-9
d_call: TRBD1
cdr3_aa: CASSPRQGGTEAFF
cdr3_nt: TGTGCCAGCAGCCCCAGACAGGGAGGCACTGAAGCTTTCTTT

j_call: TRBJ1-2
clone_size: .
v_call: TRBV7-2
d_call: TRBD1
cdr3_aa: CASSQRTGGTGYTF
cdr3_nt: TGTGCCAGCAGCCAAAGGACAGGGGGGACTGGCTACACCTTC

j_call: TRBJ1-1
clone_size: .
v_call: TRBV13
d_call: TRBD1
cdr3_aa: CASSLEQGVNTEAFF
cdr3_nt: TGTGCCAGCAGCTTAGAACAGGGGGTGAACACTGAAGCTTTCTTT

j_call: TRBJ1-6
clone_size: .
v_call: TRBV15
d_call: TRBD1
cdr3_aa: CATSRARTGGVSPLHF
cdr3_nt: TGTGCCACCAGCAGAGCCCGGACAGGGGGCGTCTCACCCCTCCACTTT

j_call: TRBJ2-7
clone_size: .
v_call: TRBV12-3/TRBV12-4
d_call: TRBD1
cdr3_aa: CASSPGQSYEQYF
cdr3_nt: TGTGCCAGCAGCCCGGGACAGAGCTACGAGCAGTACTTC

j_call: TRBJ2-2
clone_size: .
v_call: TRBV19
d_call: TRBD1
cdr3_aa: CASSKPGQGNTGELFF
cdr3_nt: TGTGCCAGTAGTAAACCGGGACAGGGGAACACCGGGGAGCTGTTTTTT

j_call: TRBJ1-6
clone_size: few
v_call: TRBV5-1
d_call: TRBD1
cdr3_aa: CASSSGGTQGYNSPLHF
cdr3_nt: TGCGCCAGCAGCTCAGGGGGGACACAGGGTTATAATTCACCCCTCCACTTT

j_call: TRBJ2-3
clone_size: .
v_call: TRBV14
d_call: .
cdr3_aa: CASSQDPGQPTDTQYF
cdr3_nt: TGTGCCAGCAGCCAAGATCCGGGACAACCCACAGATACGCAGTATTTT

j_call: TRBJ2-1
clone_size: .
v_call: TRBV5-4
d_call: TRBD1
cdr3_aa: CASSLIGQGGYNEQFF
cdr3_nt: TGTGCCAGCAGCTTGATCGGACAGGGGGGGTACAATGAGCAGTTCTTC

j_call: TRBJ1-2
clone_size: .
v_call: TRBV7-9
d_call: .
cdr3_aa: CASSETGFNYGYTF
cdr3_nt: TGTGCCAGCAGCGAAACAGGTTTCAACTATGGCTACACCTTC

j_call: TRBJ1-1
clone_size: .
v_call: TRBV5-1
d_call: .
cdr3_aa: CASSRTGSDTEAFF
cdr3_nt: TGCGCCAGCAGCCGAACAGGGTCGGACACTGAAGCTTTCTTT

j_call: TRBJ2-3
clone_size: .
v_call: TRBV2
d_call: .
cdr3_aa: CASRLSGGDTQYF
cdr3_nt: TGTGCCAGCAGACTTTCCGGGGGTGATACGCAGTATTTT

j_call: TRBJ2-7
clone_size: .
v_call: TRBV2
d_call: .
cdr3_aa: CASSGPKVAGLPPEQYF
cdr3_nt: TGTGCCAGCAGTGGCCCCAAGGTGGCAGGGCTCCCTCCCGAGCAGTACTTC

j_call: TRBJ2-5
clone_size: .
v_call: TRBV4-1
d_call: TRBD2
cdr3_aa: CASSQDQASGGKETQYF
cdr3_nt: TGCGCCAGCAGCCAAGATCAGGCTAGCGGGGGGAAAGAGACCCAGTACTTC